These 12 T cell receptor beta chains originate from one sample sequenced in a study of radiation and T cells in renal cell carcinoma. Time point specified: blood 4 weeks post-SBRT, at nephrectomy. Sample treatment: 15 Gy SBRT to primary tumor, nephrectomy 4 weeks later. Clones were sequenced by immunoSEQ multiplex PCR, and TCRdb holds only the in-frame ones, with some missing. The repertoire consists of 150,000 or so clones, with less than 90% occurring once and the leading ten covering about 11%. The sequenced sample was blood, obtained from a patient whose treatment included radiotherapy and nephrectomy. These receptor sequences come from a woman aged 45 to 65 with renal cell carcinoma.

This chain uses TRBV5-1 with TRBJ1-1; 8 bases match TRBD1. This CDR3 is built from 14 residues. Looked up from germline, CDR1 is SGHRS and CDR2 is YFSETQ. V lost 5 bases to trimming and J lost 7 bases; unmatched junction nucleotides: 10. For the CDR3, the DNA is TGCGCCAGCAGTTTGCCAGGGGGCGCGGGTGAAGCTTTCTTT. It encodes CASSLPGGAGEAFF.

The rearrangement uses TRBV20-1 and TRBJ1-1; D ambiguous. Trimming removed 3 bases at V and 9 bases at J, with 8 bases between. The germline gives CDR1 DFQATT, CDR2 SNEGSKA (reference sequence). The CDR3 totals 10 residues. The CDR3: CSARIEKAFF. The CDR3 DNA reads TGCAGTGCTAGGATAGAAAAAGCTTTCTTT.

The J gene is TRBJ2-2, the V gene TRBV9, with 10 bases aligning to TRBD2. V dropped 3 bases and J dropped 0; count of bases not matched to a gene: 5. Germline V gives CDR1 SGDLS, CDR2 YYNGEE. This CDR3 has 17 residues. CDR3 coding DNA: TGTGCCAGCAGCGAGGAGCGGGGGGGCCCGAACACCGGGGAGCTGTTTTTT. It translates to CASSEERGGPNTGELFF.

The chain employs TRBV5-4 and TRBJ2-1, with TRBD2 identical over 9 bases. The J segment lost 3 bases and the V segment lost 0 bases, leaving 1 base of the junction unmatched. CDR3 length: 15 residues. CDR1 and CDR2 from the germline V gene are SGHNT and YYREEE (reference sequence). The CDR3 is CASSLGRGGYNEQFF. CDR3 sequence (DNA): TGTGCCAGCAGCTTGGGGCGGGGGGGCTACAATGAGCAGTTCTTC.

Points on this clone: Other nucleotide sequences in the sample specify the same CDR3. The gene calls are TRBV18 and TRBJ1-1; D call uncertain. The CDR3 is made up of 13 amino acids. Germline CDR1 is KGHSH and CDR2 is LQKENI. V gave up 3 bases and J gave up 0 bases, with 5 bases separating them. The CDR3 reads CASSPLVNTEAFF. The CDR3 DNA follows: TGTGCCAGCTCACCTTTGGTGAACACTGAAGCTTTCTTT. Variable domain in full (rest from reference TRBV18 and TRBJ1-1): NAGVMQNPRHLVRRRGQEARLRCSPMKGHSHVYWYRQLPEEGLKFMVYLQKENIIDESGMPKERFSAEFPKEGPSILRIQQVVRGDSAAYFCASSPLVNTEAFFGQGTRLTVV.

The rearrangement uses TRBV5-8 and TRBJ2-5, with D perhaps matching TRBD2 (7 bases). This CDR3 contains 16 residues. Trimming shortened V by 3 bases and J by 5 bases, and 20 bases separated the two germline ends. CDR1 and CDR2 from the germline V gene are SGHTS and YDEGEE. CDR3 DNA: TGTGCCAGCAGCTCCCTTTTGGAGGGGGGGATTGAGACCCAGTACTTC. Its protein product is CASSSLLEGGIETQYF.

The chain recombines TRBV6-1 with TRBJ2-4, with 7 bases lining up with TRBD1. Unmatched junction bases numbered 8, after V lost 2 bases and J lost 10 bases. The CDR3 contains 14 residues. The germline CDR1 and CDR2 sequences are MNHNS and SASEGT. CDR3 protein: CASSEQTAGGIQYF. The CDR3 DNA follows: TGTGCCAGCAGTGAACAAACCGCAGGGGGTATTCAGTACTTC.

The chain uses TRBV2 and TRBJ1-2, with D maybe TRBD1 (6 bases). The CDR3 runs 14 residues. Trimming removed 1 base from V and 6 bases from J, with 12 bases in between. CDR1 and CDR2 from the germline V gene are SNHLY and FYNNEI. Here the CDR3 DNA reads TGTGCCAGCAGTGAAGTCAGGGGCAGTCATGGCTACACCTTC. Protein sequence: CASSEVRGSHGYTF.

The chain employs TRBV6-1 and TRBJ1-2; D is uncertain. The V and J ends lost 0 bases and 4 bases respectively, with 6 bases between them. The V gene's germline CDR1 is MNHNS and CDR2 SASEGT. CDR3 length: 13 residues. The CDR3 is CASSEAAIYGYTF. In DNA form, the CDR3 reads TGTGCCAGCAGTGAAGCGGCCATCTATGGCTACACCTTC.

The chain has TRBV10-3 and TRBJ1-2; 8 positions match TRBD1. This CDR3 is 14 amino acids long. The germline gives CDR1 ENHRY, CDR2 SYGVKD. The V and J ends lost 5 bases and 4 bases, in that order; junction bases with no gene match: 6. The CDR3: CAISSGTGSYGYTF. CDR3 DNA: TGTGCCATCAGTTCCGGGACAGGTAGCTATGGCTACACCTTC.

The chain employs TRBV19 and TRBJ1-4; D remains unclear. Germline values: CDR1 LNHDA, CDR2 SQIVND (reference sequence). Trimming removed 8 bases at V and 10 bases at J, with 20 bases between. The length of the CDR3 is 14 residues. The CDR3 DNA reads as TGTGCCAGTTCCTCTCTGTCAGGTCGGGGAAAACTGTTTTTT. The encoded protein is CASSSLSGRGKLFF.

The rearrangement links TRBV6-1 to TRBJ1-1; D is undetermined. Deletions cut 4 bases from V and 4 bases from J, with 13 bases between. CDR3 size: 14 residues. Germline V lookup: CDR1 MNHNS, CDR2 SASEGT. The CDR3 bases are TGTGCCAGCAGTGCGACGGGCACGGTCACTGAAGCTTTCTTT. Residues: CASSATGTVTEAFF.